These T cell receptor beta chains were read from a single sample in a study of OX40 agonist ivuxolimab in advanced cancers. Repertoires were generated with immunoSEQ multiplex PCR, while TCRdb's copy carries only in-frame clones and drops some. The sample holds 100,000 or so clones, over 75% seen once. This specimen consisted of CD4+ or CD8+ T cells sorted from blood, obtained in a trial of the OX40 agonist ivuxolimab. These receptors came from an adult with an advanced solid tumor such as melanoma, head and neck, liver or kidney cancer. Each CDR3 is given with its conserved first and last residue. Each record gives: V gene, clone size, J gene, D gene, CDR3 protein, CDR3 DNA. D genes are given only for firm matches. The size of a clone is reported for some rows only, either as once, few or many, or as a class for expanded clones.

TRBV28	.	TRBJ1-5	.	CASSLYDAPGHF	TGTGCCAGCAGTTTATATGACGCCCCTGGGCATTTT
TRBV19	.	TRBJ2-2	.	CASKAGKENVGELFF	TGTGCCAGCAAGGCAGGGAAGGAAAATGTCGGGGAGCTGTTTTTT
TRBV10-3	.	TRBJ2-3	.	CAIRRGPSTDTQYF	TGTGCCATCAGACGGGGCCCCAGCACAGATACGCAGTATTTT
TRBV5-1	.	TRBJ2-7	TRBD1	CASSLGSDRDPEQYF	TGCGCCAGCAGCTTGGGGTCTGACAGGGATCCCGAGCAGTACTTC
TRBV25-1	.	TRBJ2-1	.	CASSGGGTAHNEQFF	TGTGCCAGCAGTGGGGGGGGGACAGCGCACAATGAGCAGTTCTTC
TRBV18	.	TRBJ1-1	.	CASSPRRDTEAFF	TGTGCCAGCTCCCCCAGGAGGGACACTGAAGCTTTCTTT
TRBV6-5	few	TRBJ2-1	TRBD1	CASRTGVYNEQFF	TGTGCCAGCCGGACAGGGGTCTACAATGAGCAGTTCTTC
TRBV5-1	once	TRBJ2-1	.	CASSLEVGRQFF	TGCGCCAGCAGCTTGGAAGTCGGGAGGCAGTTCTTC
TRBV2	.	TRBJ2-3	.	CASFNTDTQYF	TGTGCCAGCTTCAACACAGATACGCAGTATTTT
TRBV5-1	.	TRBJ2-1	.	CASSLEAGSSYNEQFF	TGCGCCAGCAGCTTGGAGGCCGGGAGCTCCTACAATGAGCAGTTCTTC
TRBV28	.	TRBJ1-1	.	CASSQGDLGTEAFF	TGTGCCAGCAGTCAAGGGGATTTAGGGACTGAAGCTTTCTTT
TRBV28	.	TRBJ1-2	TRBD1	CASSPGQGALRGYTF	TGTGCCAGCAGTCCCGGACAGGGGGCTTTACGAGGCTACACCTTC
TRBV9	.	TRBJ2-1	TRBD2	CASSPHLPGLAEGNEQFF	TGTGCCAGCAGCCCCCACCTCCCGGGGCTAGCGGAGGGGAATGAGCAGTTCTTC
TRBV5-1	.	TRBJ2-1	.	CASSLVPGTDFSTYNEQFF	TGCGCCAGCAGCTTGGTTCCCGGGACGGACTTCTCTACCTACAATGAGCAGTTCTTC
TRBV2	.	TRBJ1-4	TRBD1	CASSGQGGLNEKLFF	TGTGCCAGCAGTGGACAGGGAGGCCTTAATGAAAAACTGTTTTTT
TRBV7-3	.	TRBJ2-2	.	CASSLLGGVSGELFF	TGTGCCAGCAGCTTATTAGGGGGTGTATCCGGGGAGCTGTTTTTT
TRBV7-6	.	TRBJ2-1	TRBD2	CTSSRDYPTTYNEQFF	TGTACCAGCAGCCGGGACTATCCCACGACCTACAATGAGCAGTTCTTC
TRBV18	.	TRBJ2-5	.	CASSPWVQETQYF	TGTGCCAGCTCACCATGGGTACAAGAGACCCAGTACTTC
TRBV19	.	TRBJ2-5	TRBD2	CASRGGEAAGTQYF	TGTGCCAGTAGGGGAGGGGAGGCCGCAGGGACCCAGTACTTC
TRBV5-6	.	TRBJ2-7	.	CASSLAGPLGEQYF	TGTGCCAGCAGCTTGGCAGGGCCCCTTGGCGAGCAGTACTTC
TRBV6-6	few	TRBJ1-1	.	CASSLDRNTEAFF	TGTGCCAGCAGTCTTGACAGGAACACTGAAGCTTTCTTT
TRBV5-1	.	TRBJ2-7	.	CASSPYGTYYEQYF	TGCGCCAGCAGCCCGTACGGGACTTACTACGAGCAGTACTTC
TRBV7-6	once	TRBJ1-1	.	CASSLSSDTEAFF	TGTGCCAGCAGCTTATCTAGTGACACTGAAGCTTTCTTT
TRBV5-5	once	TRBJ2-2	.	CASSFEGYTGELFF	TGTGCCAGCAGCTTCGAGGGTTACACCGGGGAGCTGTTTTTT
TRBV28	.	TRBJ1-1	.	CASKEGVTEAFF	TGTGCCAGCAAGGAGGGGGTAACTGAAGCTTTCTTT
TRBV6-5	.	TRBJ2-5	TRBD1	CASSYSGGPETQYF	TGTGCCAGCAGTTACTCAGGGGGCCCGGAGACCCAGTACTTC
TRBV4-1	.	TRBJ1-4	.	CASSQGQLNEKLFF	TGCGCCAGCAGCCAAGGACAGCTTAATGAAAAACTGTTTTTT
TRBV6-6	.	TRBJ2-1	TRBD2	CASRRLAFNNEQFF	TGTGCCAGCAGGAGACTAGCGTTTAACAATGAGCAGTTCTTC
TRBV6-5	.	TRBJ2-7	.	CASSSRDFPSSYEQYF	TGTGCCAGCAGTTCCCGGGACTTCCCAAGCTCCTACGAGCAGTACTTC
TRBV27	.	TRBJ2-7	TRBD2	CATAIAGGPYEQYF	TGTGCCACCGCCATAGCGGGAGGGCCTTACGAGCAGTACTTC
TRBV25-1	.	TRBJ1-2	.	CASSRQGDGYTF	TGTGCCAGCAGTCGACAAGGCGATGGCTACACCTTC
TRBV7-9	few	TRBJ1-2	.	CASSSINYGYTF	TGTGCCAGCAGCTCAATAAACTATGGCTACACCTTC
TRBV7-2	few	TRBJ2-1	TRBD2	CASSLWASGYNEQFF	TGTGCCAGCAGCTTATGGGCTAGCGGATACAATGAGCAGTTCTTC
TRBV29-1	.	TRBJ1-1	TRBD1	CSGSQGRPQNTEAFF	TGCAGCGGCTCACAGGGGAGACCCCAGAACACTGAAGCTTTCTTT
TRBV10-3	.	TRBJ2-5	.	CAISEGSGTQYF	TGTGCCATCAGTGAGGGGTCCGGGACCCAGTACTTC
TRBV7-8	.	TRBJ1-5	TRBD1	CASSLGQGAGQPQHF	TGTGCCAGCAGCTTAGGACAGGGGGCCGGACAGCCCCAGCATTTT
TRBV2	.	TRBJ2-5	.	CASSAGRQETQYF	TGTGCCAGCAGTGCGGGTCGCCAAGAGACCCAGTACTTC
TRBV30	.	TRBJ2-7	.	CAWSWRGYEQYF	TGTGCCTGGAGTTGGCGGGGCTACGAGCAGTACTTC
TRBV18	.	TRBJ1-5	.	CASSPGDSNQPQHF	TGTGCCAGCTCCCCAGGGGATAGCAATCAGCCCCAGCATTTT
TRBV6-6	once	TRBJ2-3	TRBD2	CASRSGSGGDTQYF	TGTGCCAGCAGAAGCGGGAGTGGGGGAGATACGCAGTATTTT
TRBV11-3	.	TRBJ2-3	TRBD1	CASSLNGRQGRWDTQYF	TGTGCCAGCAGCTTAAACGGTCGACAGGGTCGTTGGGATACGCAGTATTTT
TRBV7-2	.	TRBJ1-2	.	CASSTSRVRGYGYTF	TGTGCCAGCAGCACAAGTCGGGTTCGCGGCTATGGCTACACCTTC
TRBV5-1	.	TRBJ2-3	.	CASSLARGLEGQYF	TGCGCCAGCAGCTTGGCCCGGGGCCTAGAGGGGCAGTATTTT
TRBV5-1	.	TRBJ2-5	.	CASSLMSSQETQYF	TGCGCCAGCAGCTTGATGAGTAGCCAAGAGACCCAGTACTTC
TRBV7-3	.	TRBJ2-1	TRBD2	CASSLKLADYNEQFF	TGTGCCAGCAGCTTAAAACTAGCGGATTACAATGAGCAGTTCTTC
TRBV5-1	.	TRBJ2-2	.	CASSFEGLRYTGELFF	TGCGCCAGCAGCTTTGAGGGGCTTCGGTACACCGGGGAGCTGTTTTTT
TRBV27	.	TRBJ2-7	.	CASSSRAARPYEQYF	TGTGCCAGCAGTTCCCGGGCGGCGCGGCCCTACGAGCAGTACTTC
TRBV18	.	TRBJ2-1	.	CASSPVNEQFF	TGTGCCAGCTCACCAGTCAATGAGCAGTTCTTC
TRBV2	.	TRBJ2-3	.	CASESGGRDTQYF	TGTGCCAGCGAGTCCGGGGGTAGAGATACGCAGTATTTT
TRBV11-1	.	TRBJ2-7	.	CASSLRSSTYF	TGTGCCAGCAGCTTAAGATCGAGCACGTACTTC
TRBV4-1	.	TRBJ1-2	.	CASSQGRQKDYGYTF	TGCGCCAGCAGCCAAGGCCGACAGAAGGACTATGGCTACACCTTC